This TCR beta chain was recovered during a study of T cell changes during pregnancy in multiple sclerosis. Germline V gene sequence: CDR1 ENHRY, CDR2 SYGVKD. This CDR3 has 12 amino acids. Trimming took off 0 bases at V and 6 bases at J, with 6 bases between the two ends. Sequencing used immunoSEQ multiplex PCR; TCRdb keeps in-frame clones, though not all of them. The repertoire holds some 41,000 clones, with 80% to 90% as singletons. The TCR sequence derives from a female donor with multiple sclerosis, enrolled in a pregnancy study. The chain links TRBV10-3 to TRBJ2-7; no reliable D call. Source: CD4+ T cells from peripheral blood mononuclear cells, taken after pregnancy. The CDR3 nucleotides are TGTGCCATCAGTGAGTCAACGGGCGAGCAGTACTTC. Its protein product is CAISESTGEQYF.